This T cell receptor beta chain was identified in a study of blood T cell repertoires in COVID-19. Study background: T cells, B-cell-depleted T cells, or PBMCs supplied cDNA or gDNA.

The data were produced by immunoSEQ multiplex PCR, yet TCRdb's version contains in-frame clones alone and is incomplete. The data contain roughly 290,000 clones, 89% of them singletons. What was sequenced was peripheral blood. The origin of this receptor is a woman aged 55-70 years with acute or convalescent COVID-19.

The CDR3 DNA reads as TGTGCCAGCAGCTTAACGAGGGTCCCTAATTCACCCCTCCACTTT. Encoded protein: CASSLTRVPNSPLHF. V and J are TRBV7-3 and TRBJ1-6; D remains unclear. Between the trimmed V and J ends, which lost 0 bases and 6 bases, there was a span of 9 bases. CDR1 and CDR2 (germline): SGHTA, FQGTGA. The length of the CDR3 is 15 residues.